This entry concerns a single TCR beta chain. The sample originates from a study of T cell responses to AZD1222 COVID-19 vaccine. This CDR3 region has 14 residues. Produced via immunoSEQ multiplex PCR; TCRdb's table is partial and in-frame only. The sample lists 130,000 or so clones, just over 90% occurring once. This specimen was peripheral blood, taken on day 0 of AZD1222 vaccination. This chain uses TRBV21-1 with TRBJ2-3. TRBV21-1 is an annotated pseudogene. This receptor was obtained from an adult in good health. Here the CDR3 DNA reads TGTGCCAGCAGCAAAGTAAAAGTTACAGATACGCAGTATTTT. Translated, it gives CASSKVKVTDTQYF.